Following are 30 T cell receptor beta chains from one sample sequenced in a study of blood T cells in healthy people across ages. Primed by a sample-barcoded 5' primer and a J-beta primer mix, a second PCR proceeded for 7 to 11 cycles. One entry per CDR3 protein, called by TCRdb with MiXCR from the 5' RACE reads. The sample lists over a million distinct CDR3 sequences; roughly 40% were seen once. The sample consisted of blood. All receptors derive from a woman aged 18-29 years in good health.

The genes are TRBV9 and TRBJ1-2; no definite D call. Germline V gene data show CDR1 as SGDLS and CDR2 as YYNGEE. Trimming left V 0 bases short and J 5 bases short, with 11 bases between. The CDR3 length is 14 residues. The chain's CDR3 is CASSVGVQSYGYTF. For the CDR3, the DNA is TGTGCCAGCAGCGTAGGGGTCCAGTCTTATGGCTACACCTTC.

This chain links TRBV20-1 with TRBJ1-2, with D unclear. The germline V gene encodes CDR1 DFQATT and CDR2 SNEGSKA (reference sequence). This CDR3 has 10 residues. V was clipped by 6 bases and J by 9 bases, with 11 bases between them. In DNA, the CDR3 is TGCAGTGCCAGTCAGGATAGCTACACCTTC. It translates to CSASQDSYTF.

The sample holds a few counts of this clonotype. In DNA, the CDR3 is TGTGCCAGCAGTGAAGGACCGGCTAGCGGTTACAATGAGCAGTTCTTC. It specifies CASSEGPASGYNEQFF. The chain links TRBV2 to TRBJ2-1, with 7 bases identical to TRBD2. V lost 1 base, J lost 4 bases, and 7 bases stayed unmatched. The CDR3 contains 16 residues. The germline V gene has CDR1 SNHLY and CDR2 FYNNEI.

The rearrangement joins TRBV3-1 to TRBJ2-7; D ambiguous. Per the germline V gene, CDR1 is LGHDT and CDR2 is YNNKEL (reference sequence). CDR3 length equals 15 residues. Trimming stripped 1 base from V and 0 bases from J, with 10 bases between. CDR3: CASSQVGTDSYEQYF. As DNA, the CDR3 is TGTGCCAGCAGCCAAGTGGGCACAGACTCCTACGAGCAGTACTTC.

This clonotype came up a few times. The chain carries TRBV27 and TRBJ2-7; TRBD1 agrees at 9 bases. J gave up 6 bases and V 3 bases, and 6 bases lay outside the gene matches. This CDR3 has 14 residues. Germline V lookup: CDR1 MNHEY, CDR2 SMNVEV (reference sequence). The CDR3 DNA sequence: TGTGCCAGCAGTTTTGGGACAGGGTTCGTCGAGCAGTACTTC. Residues: CASSFGTGFVEQYF.

The chain has TRBV20-1 and TRBJ1-2; D is ambiguous. The germline V gene has CDR1 DFQATT and CDR2 SNEGSKA (reference sequence). This CDR3 comprises 15 residues. V was trimmed by 5 bases and J by 0 bases, leaving 16 bases between them. The CDR3 spells CSAPMRATPNYGYTF. The CDR3 nucleotides read TGCAGTGCTCCCATGAGGGCCACACCTAACTATGGCTACACCTTC.

The genes are TRBV6-5 and TRBJ2-1; 7 nucleotides line up with TRBD1. The CDR3 contains 16 residues. The junction had 9 bases not matched to a gene; V was cut back by 5 bases and J by 2 bases. Germline loops: CDR1 MNHEY, CDR2 SVGAGI. The CDR3 spells CASSPLTGITYNEQFF. The CDR3, as DNA: TGTGCCAGCAGTCCTTTGACAGGGATCACCTACAATGAGCAGTTCTTC.

This clonotype was detected a few times. The chain recombines TRBV20-1 with TRBJ2-4; 15 bases line up with TRBD2. The length of the CDR3 is 16 residues. V lost 6 bases to trimming and J lost 13 bases; unmatched junction nucleotides: 16. From germline, CDR1 is DFQATT and CDR2 SNEGSKA (reference sequence). For the CDR3, the DNA is TGCAGTGCAACCTCCGGGACTAGCGGGAGGCTTTATGAGCAGTACTTC. Protein product: CSATSGTSGRLYEQYF.

The chain employs TRBV20-1 and TRBJ2-2, with D tentatively TRBD2 (5 bases). The germline gives CDR1 DFQATT, CDR2 SNEGSKA (reference sequence). The CDR3 has 14 amino acids. Trimming took off 6 bases at V and 1 base at J, with 12 bases between the two ends. CDR3 region: CSAPQSGNTGELFF. CDR3 DNA sequence: TGCAGTGCCCCCCAAAGCGGGAACACCGGGGAGCTGTTTTTT.

This sequence joins TRBV28 and TRBJ2-5; D gene uncertain. The CDR3 runs 12 residues. CDR1 is MDHEN, CDR2 SYDVKM, per germline. Trimming cost V 5 bases and J 6 bases, with 10 bases left between them. The CDR3 here is CASSLLSQTQYF. In nucleotides, the CDR3 is TGTGCCAGCAGTCTCCTTAGCCAGACCCAGTACTTC.

The chain recombines TRBV20-1 with TRBJ2-3; D is unresolved. V shed 6 bases and J shed 2 bases, with 12 bases lying between them. The CDR3 is made up of 13 amino acids. Germline V lookup: CDR1 DFQATT, CDR2 SNEGSKA (reference sequence). CDR3 amino acids: CSAPVALTDTQYF. For the CDR3, the DNA is TGCAGTGCCCCCGTGGCCCTCACAGATACGCAGTATTTT.

This clonotype was picked up a small number of times. This sequence joins TRBV2 and TRBJ1-2; 10 bases line up with TRBD1. The junction had 16 bases not matched to a gene; V was cut back by 5 bases and J by 7 bases. This CDR3 contains 17 residues. The germline V gene has CDR1 SNHLY and CDR2 FYNNEI. The CDR3, as DNA: TGTGCCAGCAGTCTACAAGCGACAGGGGGCATGGGAGGTGGCTACACCTTC. Translating gives CASSLQATGGMGGGYTF.

This clonotype has just a few counts. V usage is TRBV4-1 and J usage is TRBJ2-3, with 7 bases identical to TRBD2. This CDR3 is 14 amino acids long. The ends lost 8 bases at V and 0 bases at J; junction bases unmatched: 5. Germline V lookup: CDR1 MGHRA, CDR2 YSYEKL. The CDR3: CASGRDYSTDTQYF. CDR3 DNA: TGCGCCAGCGGCCGGGACTATAGCACAGATACGCAGTATTTT.

The chain has TRBV4-2 and TRBJ2-5, with D perhaps matching TRBD2 (5 bases). V was pared by 0 bases and J by 5 bases, with 10 bases between. Germline loops: CDR1 LGHNA, CDR2 YNFKEQ. This CDR3 has 14 amino acids. The CDR3 sequence: CASSQDRLMETQYF. The CDR3 DNA sequence: TGTGCCAGCAGCCAAGATCGACTAATGGAGACCCAGTACTTC.

The chain links TRBV7-2 to TRBJ1-5; the match to TRBD1 covers 7 bases. CDR1 SGHTA and CDR2 FQGNSA come from the germline V gene. Trimming removed 4 bases from V and 7 bases from J; junction bases left unmatched: 7. The length of the CDR3 is 14 residues. CDR3 coding DNA: TGTGCCAGCAGCTCTAGACAGGGAGGGCAGCCCCAGCATTTT. It is translated as CASSSRQGGQPQHF.

The chain links TRBV7-2 to TRBJ2-5; D remains unclear. The CDR3 spans 13 residues. The germline CDR1 and CDR2 sequences are SGHTA and FQGNSA. Trimming shortened V by 5 bases and J by 5 bases, and 12 bases separated the two germline ends. CDR3 protein: CASSQESGETQYF. CDR3 DNA sequence: TGTGCCAGCAGCCAAGAAAGTGGGGAGACCCAGTACTTC.

This clonotype showed up just a few times. The chain links TRBV12-3 or TRBV12-4 to TRBJ2-6; possible D gene TRBD1, 6 bases. V lost 7 bases and J 12 bases, leaving 16 bases between the germline ends. The CDR3 has 13 amino acids. This CDR3 reads CASTQDRLAVLTF. DNA for the CDR3: TGTGCCAGCACCCAAGACAGGCTTGCCGTCCTGACTTTC.

The chain joins TRBV3-1 to TRBJ1-2, with D possibly being TRBD1 (6 bases). This CDR3 region has 15 residues. Trimming stripped 4 bases from V and 0 bases from J, with 12 bases between. Germline V gives CDR1 LGHDT, CDR2 YNNKEL (reference sequence). CDR3 region: CASSPRQASNYGYTF. The DNA of the CDR3 is TGTGCCAGCAGCCCGAGACAGGCATCTAACTATGGCTACACCTTC.

The rearrangement uses TRBV20-1 and TRBJ1-6, with 9 bases that match TRBD1. V was pared by 0 bases and J by 9 bases, with 6 bases of the junction left unmatched. The CDR3 totals 15 residues. Per the germline V gene, CDR1 is DFQATT and CDR2 is SNEGSKA (reference sequence). CDR3 DNA sequence: TGCAGTGCTAGAGATCGACCGGGACAGGGTTCACCCCTCCACTTT. Protein sequence: CSARDRPGQGSPLHF.

The V call is TRBV25-1, the J call TRBJ1-1; D is undetermined. V shed 2 bases and J shed 3 bases, with 10 bases lying between them. CDR1 is MGHDK and CDR2 is SYGVNS in the germline V gene. The CDR3 loop spans 14 amino acids. CDR3 residues: CASSEREEYTEAFF. Here the CDR3 DNA reads TGTGCCAGCAGTGAAAGGGAGGAGTACACTGAAGCTTTCTTT.

This clonotype was counted only a few times. This sequence joins TRBV20-1 and TRBJ2-5; 15 bases map to TRBD2. The CDR3 length is 16 residues. The J segment lost 5 bases and the V segment lost 4 bases, leaving 8 bases of the junction unmatched. Per the germline V gene, CDR1 is DFQATT and CDR2 is SNEGSKA (reference sequence). The DNA of the CDR3 is TGCAGTGCTACCCCCTGGACTAGCGGGAGGGGGGAGACCCAGTACTTC. This encodes CSATPWTSGRGETQYF.

The genes are TRBV12-3 or TRBV12-4 and TRBJ2-7, with TRBD2 identical over 14 bases. The J call is in doubt because the DNA end fits TRBJ2-5 better. The CDR3 is 18 residues long. CDR3 nucleotide sequence: TGTGCCAGCAGTCTCGCCCCCCGACTAGCGGGAGGGCGATGGACCCAGTACTTC. It is translated as CASSLAPRLAGGRWTQYF.

The table lists this clonotype with a few counts. The chain links TRBV11-2 to TRBJ2-5; 9 bases map to TRBD2. The germline CDR1 and CDR2 sequences are SGHAT and FQNNGV. The CDR3 length is 16 residues. V was clipped by 4 bases and J by 2 bases; unmatched bases: 8. Here the CDR3 reads CASSSRLAEPQETQYF. In DNA, the CDR3 is TGTGCCAGCAGCTCAAGACTAGCGGAGCCGCAAGAGACCCAGTACTTC.

CDR3 nucleotide sequence: TGTGCCAGCAGCCCGACTAGCGGGAGTGTCATCGGGGAGCTGTTTTTT. Amino acid sequence: CASSPTSGSVIGELFF. The chain links TRBV11-1 to TRBJ2-2; TRBD2 matches at 12 bases. CDR1 is SGHAT and CDR2 is FQDESV in the germline V gene (reference sequence). The CDR3 totals 16 residues. The J segment lost 7 bases and the V segment lost 5 bases, leaving 8 bases of the junction unmatched.

This chain joins TRBV6-5 and TRBJ2-5; tentatively, D is TRBD1 (5 bases). TRBJ2-7 explains the end of the DNA better; the J call may be wrong. CDR1 and CDR2 (germline): MNHEY, SVGAGI. The CDR3 has 14 residues. This CDR3 is CASSSRGQTYEQYF. The CDR3, as DNA: TGTGCCAGCAGTAGTAGGGGCCAGACCTACGAGCAGTACTTC.

The rearrangement joins TRBV6-1 to TRBJ2-7, with 7 bases matching TRBD1. The CDR3 sequence is 16 residues long. CDR1 MNHNS and CDR2 SASEGT come from the germline V gene. The junction had 9 bases not matched to a gene; V was cut back by 3 bases and J by 1 base. CDR3 DNA: TGTGCCAGCAGTGAGCGATCCGGGACAGTTTCCTACGAGCAGTACTTC. Translated, it gives CASSERSGTVSYEQYF.

This clonotype was found a few times. The V gene is TRBV5-1, the J gene TRBJ2-3, with D perhaps matching TRBD2 (6 bases). The CDR3 runs 16 residues. Trimming cost V 0 bases and J 3 bases, with 14 bases left between them. Per germline, CDR1 SGHRS and CDR2 YFSETQ. The CDR3 loop is CASSLGWRGGTDTQYF. The DNA for the CDR3 is TGCGCCAGCAGCTTGGGTTGGCGGGGCGGAACAGATACGCAGTATTTT. Together with reference TRBV5-1 and TRBJ2-3, the CDR3 gives the full variable domain: KAGVTQTPRYLIKTRGQQVTLSCSPISGHRSVSWYQQTPGQGLQFLFEYFSETQRNKGNFPGRFSGRQFSNSRSEMNVSTLELGDSALYLCASSLGWRGGTDTQYFGPGTRLTVL.

V gene TRBV6-1 combines with J gene TRBJ1-1, with D perhaps TRBD1 (6 bases). This CDR3 is built from 15 residues. CDR1 and CDR2 (germline): MNHNS, SASEGT. The V and J ends lost 6 bases and 5 bases respectively, with 19 bases between them. The CDR3 region has the DNA TGTGCCAGCAGACTCGGGGGGGGCAGAATAACTGAAGCTTTCTTT. Translating it yields CASRLGGGRITEAFF.

This clonotype occurred a few times. V and J are TRBV4-2 and TRBJ2-7; TRBD2 agrees at 12 bases. V gave up 0 bases and J gave up 7 bases; unmatched junction bases: 10. There are 17 residues in the CDR3. Per germline, CDR1 LGHNA and CDR2 YNFKEQ. The CDR3 here is CASSQDPSGRAGSEQYF. The CDR3 DNA reads as TGTGCCAGCAGCCAAGATCCTAGCGGGAGGGCCGGGAGTGAGCAGTACTTC.

This clonotype was recorded once. The CDR3 bases are TGTGCCAGCAGCCCTACCGCTGGGGGATATAGCAATCAGCCCCAGCATTTT. This translates into CASSPTAGGYSNQPQHF. The chain couples TRBV7-2 to TRBJ1-5; possible D gene TRBD1, 5 bases. V was cut by 5 bases and J by 0 bases, with 17 bases left in between. Germline CDR1 and CDR2: SGHTA and FQGNSA. The CDR3 extends over 17 amino acids.